The sequence of this TCR beta chain was determined in a study of blood T cell repertoires in COVID-19 (dated by TCRdb to 2018 to 2020). In the study overall: Collaborator samples came from the United States, Italy and Spain and covered acute and convalescent phases of COVID-19. Sample metadata almost always included a de-identified subject ID, COVID-19 status, age in years and sex. Subjects who had been exposed to COVID-19, were actively infected with it, or had recovered from it provided the deeply sampled blood TCRbeta repertoires that made up the dataset. The repertoires were released in a freely available public database intended as a resource for research on the immune response to SARS-CoV-2. Where available, HLA class I and class II types were obtained from metadata supplied by the sample provider rather than from assay-based typing. Samples were obtained from the ongoing ImmuneRACE study (first 160 participants) and from 1,200 or so subjects provided by 6 global collaborators. The prospective study material was composed of cDNA or gDNA derived from T cells, B-cell-depleted T cells, or PBMCs. General study outcomes and caveats: How much clinical and demographic metadata was included differed by source and by participant, and the metadata was provided uncurated.

The germline V gene sets CDR1 to MNHEY and CDR2 to SVGAGI. V loses 4 bases, J loses 10 bases, and the germline ends lie 10 bases apart. Including cysteine and phenylalanine, the CDR3 has 11 amino acids. Just the 33-base CDR3 DNA is kept, in frame starting at base 1. This clone was seen only once. The target of this receptor is not known. No per-base quality is available; no much larger clone lies one base away. In the prospective study, participants were roughly 18 to 95 years old, resided in about two dozen geographic areas of the United States, and were enrolled through a virtual design. In the prospective study, cohorts were assigned on the basis of participant-reported clinical history obtained from a screening survey and a study questionnaire. In the prospective study, whole blood, serum and a nasopharyngeal or oropharyngeal swab were collected from each participant by mobile phlebotomists. Over an approximately 2-month period, participants in the prospective study had the option of providing additional blood draws and questionnaires. Before DNA extraction, blood samples from the prospective study were shipped at room temperature or frozen.

TCRbeta CDR3 regions were amplified from genomic DNA using the immunoSEQ Assay, a bias-controlled multiplex PCR. Per the original workflow: The number of nucleated cells in each sample was estimated by amplification of reference gene primers within the assay. To quantify the absolute abundance of each unique TCRbeta CDR3 rearrangement, sequence reads were collapsed and filtered. For each sample, productive Simpson clonality was calculated by taking the square root of Simpson's diversity index across productive rearrangements. TCRdb obtained this table from immuneACCESS and retained in-frame rearrangements with V and J assigned. These tables miss some clones; where compared with another copy, unresolved V genes account for less than half of the shortfall, and the remainder is unexplained. The V and J calls and clone size come from that table; D and trimming were worked out from the DNA. A total of approximately 240,000 clones appear in this sample, roughly 80% of them only once. Of the sample, 1.3% falls within the top ten clones.

This receptor chain uses TRBV6-5 and TRBJ1-2, with no D gene named confidently. The sequenced sample consisted of PBMCs or T cells enriched from blood (not recorded which). The source of this sequence is a woman aged 40-49 years with acute COVID-19. The CDR3 region reads CASSLNPVYTF. The bases read TGTGCCAGCAGTTTAAACCCGGTCTACACCTTC.